The 29 T cell receptor beta chains below come from one sample, sequenced in a study of T cells in Graves' hyperthyroidism and ophthalmopathy. RNA transcripts provided the source from which TCR beta CDR3 regions were amplified. Carried out on the TCR CDR3, a first-round RT-PCR used the HTBI primer set. TCRdb fed the multiplex PCR reads into MiXCR, producing one record per CDR3 protein. The data show approximately 560,000 distinct CDR3 sequences, 46% seen once. Sequencing used peripheral blood or thyroid tissue (not recorded which). The receptor source for this set is a woman between 18 and 30 years old with Graves' hyperthyroidism.

There are a few counts of this clonotype. The V and J genes are TRBV7-3 and TRBJ1-1; D possibly corresponds to TRBD1 (6 bases). CDR3 length: 16 amino acids. V was trimmed by 3 bases and J by 1 base, leaving 15 bases between them. Germline V gene lookup returns CDR1 SGHTA and CDR2 FQGTGA. CDR3 sequence: CASSFGSRGSNTEAFF. The CDR3 coding sequence is TGTGCCAGCAGCTTCGGGAGCAGGGGCTCGAACACTGAAGCTTTCTTT. Complete variable domain (other parts from reference TRBV7-3 and TRBJ1-1): GAGVSQTPSNKVTEKGKYVELRCDPISGHTALYWYRQSLGQGPEFLIYFQGTGAADDSGLPNDRFFAVRPEGSVSTLKIQRTERGDSAVYLCASSFGSRGSNTEAFFGQGTRLTVV.

This clonotype occurred many times. The chain is built from TRBV2 and TRBJ1-1; tentative D call: TRBD1 (6 bases). V was shortened by 11 bases and J by 1 base, with 20 bases between the two germline ends. The CDR3 loop spans 15 amino acids. Germline-derived CDR1 and CDR2 are SNHLY and FYNNEI. CDR3 sequence reads: CALHPPGTKNTEAFF. CDR3 nucleotides: TGTGCCTTACACCCACCCGGGACAAAGAACACTGAAGCTTTCTTT. Variable domain in full (rest from reference TRBV2 and TRBJ1-1): EPEVTQTPSHQVTQMGQEVILRCVPISNHLYFYWYRQILGQKVEFLVSFYNNEISEKSEIFDDQFSVERPDGSNFTLKIRSTKLEDSAMYFCALHPPGTKNTEAFFGQGTRLTVV.

This clonotype was seen just once. This clone may be a read error of a much larger clone one base away. V is TRBV20-1 and J is TRBJ1-2; D gene uncertain. From germline, CDR1 is DFQATT and CDR2 SNEGSKA (reference sequence). This CDR3 is 13 amino acids long. V lost 6 bases to trimming and J lost 6 bases, with 17 bases between them. Here the CDR3 reads CSALQRKTDGYTF. CDR3 nucleotides: TGCAGTGCCTTACAGAGGAAGACGGATGGCTACACCTTC.

The gene calls are TRBV2 and TRBJ1-2; perhaps TRBD1 as D (6 bases). The V gene lost 3 bases and the J gene lost 8 bases, with 19 bases spanning the gap. CDR1 and CDR2 (germline): SNHLY, FYNNEI. This CDR3 has 15 residues. CDR3 amino acids: CASSEETGKPEGYTF. CDR3 nucleotides: TGTGCCAGCAGTGAGGAAACAGGGAAGCCAGAAGGCTACACCTTC. Filled out from reference TRBV2 and TRBJ1-2, the complete variable domain reads EPEVTQTPSHQVTQMGQEVILRCVPISNHLYFYWYRQILGQKVEFLVSFYNNEISEKSEIFDDQFSVERPDGSNFTLKIRSTKLEDSAMYFCASSEETGKPEGYTFGSGTRLTVV.

The rearrangement links TRBV5-1 to TRBJ2-7, with 8 bases that match TRBD1. Trimming removed 4 bases from V and 3 bases from J; junction bases left unmatched: 6. There are 14 residues in the CDR3. Germline V CDR1 and CDR2: SGHRS, YFSETQ. The CDR3 coding sequence is TGCGCCAGCAGCGGGTACAGGGGGTTCTACGAGCAGTACTTC. Its translation is CASSGYRGFYEQYF. The full variable domain, its missing parts supplied by reference TRBV5-1 and TRBJ2-7, is KAGVTQTPRYLIKTRGQQVTLSCSPISGHRSVSWYQQTPGQGLQFLFEYFSETQRNKGNFPGRFSGRQFSNSRSEMNVSTLELGDSALYLCASSGYRGFYEQYFGPGTRLTVT.

The DNA for the CDR3 is TGTGCCAGCAGCCATTTCGGGGCTAGCGACCAAGAGACCCAGTACTTC. Translation gives CASSHFGASDQETQYF. This chain connects TRBV14 to TRBJ2-5; possible D gene TRBD2, 6 bases. CDR3 length equals 16 residues. The V gene's germline CDR1 is SGHDN and CDR2 FVKESK. Trimming left V 3 bases short and J 0 bases short, with 14 bases between.

The chain joins TRBV29-1 to TRBJ2-5; either TRBD1 or TRBD2 may supply D (5 bases each). Germline lookup yields CDR1 SQVTM and CDR2 ANQGSEA. The CDR3 length is 13 residues. V was trimmed by 8 bases and J by 4 bases, leaving 17 bases between them. CDR3 loop: CSPQPGRAETQYF. The DNA for the CDR3 is TGCAGCCCTCAACCGGGGCGGGCAGAGACCCAGTACTTC.

This clonotype was seen a few times. J is TRBJ2-2 and V is TRBV7-9, with D possibly being TRBD2 (5 bases). Trimming pared 6 bases from V and 8 bases from J, leaving 7 bases between. CDR1 SEHNR and CDR2 FQNEAQ come from the germline V gene (reference sequence). The CDR3 totals 11 residues. Here the CDR3 DNA reads TGTGCCAGCAGGGCGGGTGGGGAGCTGTTTTTT. Its protein is CASRAGGELFF.

J is TRBJ2-7 and V is TRBV14; D uncertain. Germline loops: CDR1 SGHDN, CDR2 FVKESK. Trimming cost V 1 base and J 7 bases, with 8 bases left between them. The CDR3 is 12 amino acids. CDR3: CASSQGVMEQYF. The CDR3 DNA sequence: TGTGCCAGCAGCCAAGGAGTTATGGAGCAGTACTTC. Drawing the rest from reference TRBV14 and TRBJ2-7, the complete variable domain is EAGVTQFPSHSVIEKGQTVTLRCDPISGHDNLYWYRRVMGKEIKFLLHFVKESKQDESGMPNNRFLAERTGGTYSTLKVQPAELEDSGVYFCASSQGVMEQYFGPGTRLTVT.

The chain carries TRBV19 and TRBJ2-5, with D perhaps assigned TRBD1 or TRBD2 (5 bases each). Germline V gives CDR1 LNHDA, CDR2 SQIVND (reference sequence). Trimming took 3 bases from V and 1 from J, leaving 12 bases between them. This CDR3 contains 15 residues. The CDR3 here is CASSMVGTAQETQYF. The CDR3, as DNA: TGTGCCAGTAGTATGGTCGGGACGGCCCAAGAGACCCAGTACTTC.

This clonotype was observed once. At one end the junction does not follow the germline gene, possibly because of a read error. The V call is TRBV10-3, the J call TRBJ1-2, with D possibly being TRBD1 (6 bases). Germline V lookup: CDR1 ENHRY, CDR2 SYGVKD. CDR3 length: 15 amino acids. The CDR3 region is CASSYSDRRHYGYTF. The CDR3 nucleotides read TGTGCCAGCAGTTACTCTGACAGGCGCCACTATGGCTACACCTTC.

The count of this clonotype is one. This chain uses TRBV10-3 with TRBJ2-7, with TRBD2 matching 8 bases. Germline V gene lookup returns CDR1 ENHRY and CDR2 SYGVKD. V lost 3 bases to trimming and J lost 3 bases; unmatched junction nucleotides: 4. The CDR3 has 14 residues. CDR3 protein: CAISDRTSFYEQYF. The CDR3 DNA is TGTGCCATCAGTGACCGGACTAGCTTCTACGAGCAGTACTTC.

CDR3 protein: CASSDRGSEAFF. The CDR3 region has the DNA TGTGCCAGCAGTGACAGGGGGTCTGAAGCTTTCTTT. The genes are TRBV25-1 and TRBJ1-1, with 7 bases matching TRBD1. There are 12 residues in the CDR3. CDR1 is MGHDK and CDR2 is SYGVNS in the germline V gene. Trimming removed 3 bases from V and 6 bases from J; junction bases left unmatched: 1.

The chain couples TRBV7-3 to TRBJ2-5; D could derive from TRBD1 or TRBD2 (5 bases each). Germline loops: CDR1 SGHTA, CDR2 FQGTGA. CDR3 length equals 16 residues. V lost 2 bases to trimming and J lost 1 base, with 14 bases between them. In DNA form, the CDR3 reads TGTGCCAGCAGCTTATCACCCCCAGGGACCCAAGAGACCCAGTACTTC. Its translation: CASSLSPPGTQETQYF.

The V gene is TRBV29-1, the J gene TRBJ2-7; D is ambiguous. The CDR3 runs 11 residues. V was trimmed by 4 bases and J by 3 bases, leaving 7 bases between them. Germline assignment: CDR1 SQVTM and CDR2 ANQGSEA. CDR3 in amino acids: CSVAWGYEQYF. The CDR3 DNA is TGCAGCGTTGCTTGGGGCTACGAGCAGTACTTC.

Points on this clonotype: One base away lies a much larger clone, so this may be a sequencing read error. The conserved closing phenylalanine or tryptophan is absent in this CDR3, likely reflecting a read error. This sequence joins TRBV2 and TRBJ2-7; 13 bases match TRBD2. Germline V CDR1 and CDR2: SNHLY, FYNNEI. The CDR3 covers 14 residues. The V gene end was trimmed by 7 bases and the J gene end by 4 bases; junction bases not matched to a gene: 4. Here the CDR3 DNA reads TGTGCCAGCAAACTAGCGGGAGGGCCATACGAGCAGTACCTC. Residues: CASKLAGGPYEQYL.

The chain couples TRBV7-9 to TRBJ1-1, with D perhaps TRBD1 (5 bases). With 6 bases removed from V and 2 bases from J, the gap between germline ends came to 13 bases. The germline V gene has CDR1 SEHNR and CDR2 FQNEAQ (reference sequence). The CDR3 spans 14 residues. The CDR3 DNA is TGTGCCAGCAGAGGGGAGGGCGGAAACACTGAAGCTTTCTTT. Translated: CASRGEGGNTEAFF.

The chain is built from TRBV24-1 and TRBJ1-5; D is perhaps TRBD1 (5 bases). The CDR3 contains 12 residues. The V end lost 9 bases, the J end lost 6 bases, and 11 bases lay between the germline ends. CDR1 KGHDR and CDR2 SFDVKD come from the germline V gene. The CDR3 DNA is TGTGCCACCGCCAGGGCGGGTCAGCCCCAGCATTTT. Amino acids: CATARAGQPQHF.

This clonotype was counted ten times or more. This rearrangement joins TRBV7-9 to TRBJ1-5; possibly TRBD1 for D (5 bases). V was trimmed by 5 bases and J by 7 bases, leaving 12 bases between them. The CDR3 is 13 residues long. The germline CDR1 and CDR2 sequences are SEHNR and FQNEAQ (reference sequence). In DNA, the CDR3 is TGTGCCAGCAGCCCCCGGGAGGGGCAGCCCCAGCATTTT. This sequence encodes CASSPREGQPQHF. The variable domain in full, completed from reference TRBV7-9 and TRBJ1-5, reads DTGVSQNPRHKITKRGQNVTFRCDPISEHNRLYWYRQTLGQGPEFLTYFQNEAQLEKSRLLSDRFSAERPKGSFSTLEIQRTEQGDSAMYLCASSPREGQPQHFGDGTRLSIL.

Turning to this clonotype: A clone one base away is much larger, so this may be a read error. The chain couples TRBV4-2 to TRBJ2-7; D unclear. Between the trimmed V and J ends, which lost 4 bases and 1 base, there was a span of 14 bases. CDR1 and CDR2 (germline): LGHNA, YNFKEQ. CDR3 length: 15 residues. CDR3 coding DNA: TGTGCCAGCAGCCTAGGGAAGTCACCTTCCTACGAGCAGTACTTC. Amino acids: CASSLGKSPSYEQYF.

This clonotype occurred a few times. Mismatch with germline at one junction end may stem from a read error. The chain combines TRBV10-3 with TRBJ2-7, with 9 bases matching TRBD1. The CDR3 consists of 17 residues. In germline, CDR1 is ENHRY, CDR2 SYGVKD. Here the CDR3 reads CASSSTRRGTGPREQYF. The CDR3 DNA reads TGTGCCAGCAGTTCGACCCGACGGGGGACAGGGCCTCGCGAGCAGTACTTC.

The CDR3 spells CATSRDGQPQHF. Here the CDR3 DNA reads TGTGCCACCAGCAGAGACGGGCAGCCCCAGCATTTT. This sequence joins TRBV15 and TRBJ1-5; no definite D call. The V end was cut by 0 bases, the J end by 7 bases, with 4 bases between. CDR1 LNHNV and CDR2 YYDKDF come from the germline V gene (reference sequence). The CDR3 totals 12 residues.

V and J are TRBV7-2 and TRBJ2-7, with D perhaps being TRBD1 or TRBD2 (5 bases each). The CDR3 consists of 13 residues. Germline assignment: CDR1 SGHTA and CDR2 FQGNSA. Trimming removed 3 bases at V and 6 bases at J, with 12 bases between. CDR3: CASSLAGRAEQYF. DNA of the CDR3: TGTGCCAGCAGCTTGGCGGGCAGGGCCGAGCAGTACTTC.

This clonotype was detected many times. The chain uses TRBV12-3 or TRBV12-4 and TRBJ2-7; D is unresolved. The V gene lost 8 bases and the J gene lost 0 bases, with 17 bases spanning the gap. There are 15 residues in the CDR3. CDR3 coding DNA: TGTGCCAGCGGAAAAACCCCGACAATCTCCTACGAGCAGTACTTC. It yields the protein CASGKTPTISYEQYF.

The V and J genes are TRBV12-3 or TRBV12-4 and TRBJ2-5; the match to TRBD2 covers 13 bases. The CDR3 extends over 18 amino acids. The V gene end was trimmed by 5 bases and the J gene end by 6 bases; junction bases not matched to a gene: 15. The CDR3 DNA sequence: TGTGCCAGCAGTCTAACCCCCGGGACTAGCGGGATTGGAAAGACCCAGTACTTC. As protein: CASSLTPGTSGIGKTQYF.

About this clonotype itself: A clone one base away is much larger, so this may be a read error. The conserved phenylalanine or tryptophan is not found at the CDR3 terminus, so this likely reflects a read error. The chain is built from TRBV14 and TRBJ1-6; maybe TRBD1 (5 bases). In germline, CDR1 is SGHDN, CDR2 FVKESK. This CDR3 contains 14 residues. CDR3 coding DNA: TGTGCCAGTAGCCAGGGTCCCGAATATTCACCCCTCCACTCT. It codes for CASSQGPEYSPLHS.

For this clonotype: The final CDR3 position lacks the conserved phenylalanine or tryptophan, pointing to a likely read error. Here the CDR3 reads CASSDRRGSNTEAFL. In DNA form, the CDR3 reads TGTGCCAGCAGCGATCGACGGGGGTCTAACACTGAAGCTTTCCTT. This chain uses TRBV7-9 with TRBJ1-1; the D gene is possibly TRBD1 (5 bases). The CDR3 covers 15 residues. Between the trimmed V and J ends, which lost 5 bases and 2 bases, there was a span of 15 bases. Germline values: CDR1 SEHNR, CDR2 FQNEAQ (reference sequence).

The CDR3 DNA is TGTGCCAGTAGTATGGTCGGAGGAAATTCACCCCTCCACTTT. The encoded protein is CASSMVGGNSPLHF. The genes are TRBV19 and TRBJ1-6, with D unclear. Germline V CDR1 and CDR2: LNHDA, SQIVND (reference sequence). The CDR3 runs to 14 residues. V dropped 3 bases and J dropped 7 bases, with 10 bases sitting between them.

V gene TRBV24-1 combines with J gene TRBJ1-5; 7 bases are a match to TRBD1. Germline CDR1 KGHDR, CDR2 SFDVKD. CDR3 length: 15 amino acids. Germline trimming cut 4 bases from V and 3 bases from J; bases unmatched to any gene: 5. CDR3 region: CATSETGSFNQPQHF. CDR3 DNA: TGTGCCACCAGTGAGACAGGGTCCTTCAATCAGCCCCAGCATTTT.